This T cell receptor (beta chain) was observed in a study of shared clonotypes between healthy human individuals. Study overall: CD4 naive and CD4 memory each took three plates per donor, while CD8 naive took two and CD8 memory one.

Only CD45RO-negative cells positively selected for CCR7 counted as naive CD8 cells, so terminally differentiated effector memory CD45RA+ cells were excluded. As for this clone: The antigen remains undetermined.

Across several immunoSEQ plates, the genomic DNA of each subset was split evenly. This table comes from immunoSEQ multiplex PCR, and its TCRdb copy is limited to in-frame clones, with some not included. This sample yields about 680,000 clones, of which 92% are seen a single time; approximately 22% belongs to the top ten. Germline loops: CDR1 LGHNA, CDR2 YSLEER. Trimming removed 4 bases from V and 7 bases from J; junction bases left unmatched: 9. The CDR3 runs to 15 residues. Regarding the study as a whole: Larger estimated richness was generally recorded for naive subsets relative to memory subsets. Only blood was sampled, and tissue TCR repertoires likely differ from blood ones.

This clonotype was sampled from a man younger than 45 in good health. The J gene is TRBJ2-2, the V gene TRBV4-3; TRBD2 aligns across 7 bases. Specimen: naive CD8+ T cells sorted from blood. The CDR3 region has the DNA TGCGCCAGCAGCCTCTGGGGGGGACGTGACGGGGAGCTGTTTTTT. It yields the protein CASSLWGGRDGELFF.